This T cell receptor beta chain was sequenced for a study of cytomegalovirus exposure and HLA in healthy donors. Study conclusions and caveats: A later analysis linked a missense variant in DCLRE1C to the trimming of TCR beta V and J genes. It emerged from a later analysis that several of the most significant clusters appeared to be linked to common viral pathogens. Donor immune exposure was known only as CMV serostatus. TCR beta sequences numbering over 15,000 were associated with HLA alleles at 0.05 false discovery rate in a later analysis.

On this clone itself: The antigen is not known.

The PCR employed 60 Vbeta primers together with 13 Jbeta primers. Generated by immunoSEQ multiplex PCR, the TCRdb table keeps only in-frame clones and is missing some. The profile shows 100,000 to 150,000 clones, about four fifths of them singletons. The clonotype comes from a man in his late teens or twenties in good health and CMV-seronegative. The sample consisted of PBMCs.

CDR3 amino acids: CASSSLSRQGARGYTF. Written as DNA, the CDR3 is TGTGCCAGCAGTTCCCTTTCGCGACAGGGGGCGCGAGGCTACACCTTC. The chain links TRBV27 to TRBJ1-2; the match to TRBD1 covers 10 bases. The CDR3 loop spans 16 amino acids. Per the germline V gene, CDR1 is MNHEY and CDR2 is SMNVEV (reference sequence). The junction had 13 bases not matched to a gene; V was cut back by 4 bases and J by 8 bases.